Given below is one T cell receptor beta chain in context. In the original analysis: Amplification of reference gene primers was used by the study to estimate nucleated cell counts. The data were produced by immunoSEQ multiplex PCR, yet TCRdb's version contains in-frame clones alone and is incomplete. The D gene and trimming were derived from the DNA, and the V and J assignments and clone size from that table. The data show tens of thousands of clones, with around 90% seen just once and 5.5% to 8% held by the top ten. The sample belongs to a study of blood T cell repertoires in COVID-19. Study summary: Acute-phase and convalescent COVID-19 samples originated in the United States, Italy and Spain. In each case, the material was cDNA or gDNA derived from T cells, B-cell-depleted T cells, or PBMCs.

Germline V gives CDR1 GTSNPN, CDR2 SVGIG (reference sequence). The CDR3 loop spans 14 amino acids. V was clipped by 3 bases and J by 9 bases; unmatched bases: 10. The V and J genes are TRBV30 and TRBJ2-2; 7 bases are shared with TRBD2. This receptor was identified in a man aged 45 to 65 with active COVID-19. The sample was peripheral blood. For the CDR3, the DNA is TGTGCCTGGAGGTCTGGTCGCGGGAGCCGGGAGCTGTTTTTT. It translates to CAWRSGRGSRELFF.